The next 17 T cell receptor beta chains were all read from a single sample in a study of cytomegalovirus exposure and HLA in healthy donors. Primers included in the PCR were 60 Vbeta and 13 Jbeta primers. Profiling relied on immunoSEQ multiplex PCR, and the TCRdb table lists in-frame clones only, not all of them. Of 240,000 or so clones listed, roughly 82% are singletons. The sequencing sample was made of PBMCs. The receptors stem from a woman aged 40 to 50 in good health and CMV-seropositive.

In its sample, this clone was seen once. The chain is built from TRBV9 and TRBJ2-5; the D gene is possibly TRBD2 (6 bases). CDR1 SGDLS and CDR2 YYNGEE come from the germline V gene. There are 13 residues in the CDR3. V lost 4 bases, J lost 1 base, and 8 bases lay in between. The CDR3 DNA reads TGTGCCAGCAGCCTGGGACTCCAAGAGACCCAGTACTTC. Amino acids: CASSLGLQETQYF.

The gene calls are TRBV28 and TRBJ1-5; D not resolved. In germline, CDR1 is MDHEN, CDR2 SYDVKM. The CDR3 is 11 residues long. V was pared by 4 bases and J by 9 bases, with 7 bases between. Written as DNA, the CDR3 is TGTGCCAGCAGTTCGAGGGCGCCCCAGCATTTT. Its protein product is CASSSRAPQHF.

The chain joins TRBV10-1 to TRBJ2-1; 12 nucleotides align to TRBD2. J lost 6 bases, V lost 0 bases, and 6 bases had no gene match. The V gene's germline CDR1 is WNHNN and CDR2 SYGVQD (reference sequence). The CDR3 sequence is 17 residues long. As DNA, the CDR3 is TGCGCCAGCAGTGAGTCGAGGGCTAGCGGGAGGGGCAATGAGCAGTTCTTC. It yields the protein CASSESRASGRGNEQFF.

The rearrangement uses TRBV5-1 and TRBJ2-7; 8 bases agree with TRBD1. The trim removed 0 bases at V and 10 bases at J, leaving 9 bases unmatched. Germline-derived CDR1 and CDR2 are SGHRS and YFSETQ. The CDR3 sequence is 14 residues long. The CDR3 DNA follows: TGCGCCAGCAGCTTGGGGGGAGGCCAGGGGGCCCAGTACTTC. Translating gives CASSLGGGQGAQYF.

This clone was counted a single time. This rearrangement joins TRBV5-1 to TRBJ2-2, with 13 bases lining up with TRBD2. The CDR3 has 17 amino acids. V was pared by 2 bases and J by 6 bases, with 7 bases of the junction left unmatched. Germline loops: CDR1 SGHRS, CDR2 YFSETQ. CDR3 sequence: CASSLLAGGPYPGELFF. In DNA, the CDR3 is TGCGCCAGCAGCTTACTAGCGGGGGGGCCGTACCCCGGGGAGCTGTTTTTT.

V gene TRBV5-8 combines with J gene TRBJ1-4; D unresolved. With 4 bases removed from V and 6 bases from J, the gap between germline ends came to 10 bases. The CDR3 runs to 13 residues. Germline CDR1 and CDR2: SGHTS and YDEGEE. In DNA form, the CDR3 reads TGTGCCAGCAGCGTGGACGGTTATGAAAAACTGTTTTTT. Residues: CASSVDGYEKLFF. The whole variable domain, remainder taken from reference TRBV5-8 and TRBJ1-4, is EAGVTQSPTHLIKTRGQQATLRCSPISGHTSVYWYQQALGLGLQFLLWYDEGEERNRGNFPPRFSGRQFPNYSSELNVNALELEDSALYLCASSVDGYEKLFFGSGTQLSVL.

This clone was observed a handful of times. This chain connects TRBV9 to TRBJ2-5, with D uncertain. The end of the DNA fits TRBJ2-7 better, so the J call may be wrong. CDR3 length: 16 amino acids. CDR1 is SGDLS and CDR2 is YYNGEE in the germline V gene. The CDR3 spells CASSPIDFGDSYEQYF. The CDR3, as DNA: TGTGCCAGCAGCCCCATAGACTTTGGGGACTCCTACGAGCAGTACTTC.

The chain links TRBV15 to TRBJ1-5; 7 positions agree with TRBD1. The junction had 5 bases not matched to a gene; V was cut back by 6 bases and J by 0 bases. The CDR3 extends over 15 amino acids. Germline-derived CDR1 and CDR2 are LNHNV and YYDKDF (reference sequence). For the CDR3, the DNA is TGTGCCACCAGTAGACAGGGAAATAGCAATCAGCCCCAGCATTTT. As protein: CATSRQGNSNQPQHF. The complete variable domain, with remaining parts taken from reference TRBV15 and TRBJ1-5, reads DAMVIQNPRYQVTQFGKPVTLSCSQTLNHNVMYWYQQKSSQAPKLLFHYYDKDFNNEADTPDNFQSRRPNTSFCFLDIRSPGLGDTAMYLCATSRQGNSNQPQHFGDGTRLSIL.

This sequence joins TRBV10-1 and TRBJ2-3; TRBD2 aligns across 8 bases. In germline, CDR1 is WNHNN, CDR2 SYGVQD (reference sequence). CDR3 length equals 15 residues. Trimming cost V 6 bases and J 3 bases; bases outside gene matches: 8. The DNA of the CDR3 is TGCGCCAGCAGCACAGCGGGGGCCGGGACAGATACGCAGTATTTT. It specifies CASSTAGAGTDTQYF.

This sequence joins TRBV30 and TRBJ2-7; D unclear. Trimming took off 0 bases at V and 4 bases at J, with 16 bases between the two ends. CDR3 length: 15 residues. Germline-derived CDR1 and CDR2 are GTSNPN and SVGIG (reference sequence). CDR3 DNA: TGTGCCTGGAGTGTAGAGAGGCTACCTCCTTACGAGCAGTACTTC. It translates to CAWSVERLPPYEQYF.

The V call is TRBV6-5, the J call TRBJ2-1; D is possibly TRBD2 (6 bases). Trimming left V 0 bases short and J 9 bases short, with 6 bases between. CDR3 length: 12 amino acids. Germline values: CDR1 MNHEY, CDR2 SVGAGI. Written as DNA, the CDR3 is TGTGCCAGCAGTTACTCGCGGGGTGAGCAGTTCTTC. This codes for CASSYSRGEQFF.

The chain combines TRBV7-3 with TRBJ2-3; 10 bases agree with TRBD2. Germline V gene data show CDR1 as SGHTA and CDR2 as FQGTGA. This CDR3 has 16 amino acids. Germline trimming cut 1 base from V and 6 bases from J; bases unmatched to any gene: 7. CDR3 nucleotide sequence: TGTGCCAGCAGCTTAAATGGGCTAGCGGGAGCGGATACGCAGTATTTT. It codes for CASSLNGLAGADTQYF.

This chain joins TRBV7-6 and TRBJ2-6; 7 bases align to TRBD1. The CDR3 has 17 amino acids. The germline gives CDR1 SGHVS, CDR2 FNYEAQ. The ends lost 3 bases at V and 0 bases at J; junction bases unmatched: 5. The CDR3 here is CASSFEGGLSGANVLTF. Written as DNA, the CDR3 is TGTGCCAGCAGCTTTGAAGGGGGCCTCTCTGGGGCCAACGTCCTGACTTTC. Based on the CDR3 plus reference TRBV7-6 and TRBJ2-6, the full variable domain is GAGVSQSPRYKVTKRGQDVALRCDPISGHVSLYWYRQALGQGPEFLTYFNYEAQQDKSGLPNDRFSAERPEGSISTLTIQRTEQRDSAMYRCASSFEGGLSGANVLTFGAGSRLTVL.

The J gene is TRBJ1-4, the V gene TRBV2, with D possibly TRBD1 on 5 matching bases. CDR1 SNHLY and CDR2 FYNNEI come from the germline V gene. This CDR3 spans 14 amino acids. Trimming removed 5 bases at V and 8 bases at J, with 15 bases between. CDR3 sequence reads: CASSRQFISEKLFF. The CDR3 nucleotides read TGTGCCAGCAGTCGACAGTTTATAAGCGAAAAACTGTTTTTT. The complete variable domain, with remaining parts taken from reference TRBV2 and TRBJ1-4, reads EPEVTQTPSHQVTQMGQEVILRCVPISNHLYFYWYRQILGQKVEFLVSFYNNEISEKSEIFDDQFSVERPDGSNFTLKIRSTKLEDSAMYFCASSRQFISEKLFFGSGTQLSVL.

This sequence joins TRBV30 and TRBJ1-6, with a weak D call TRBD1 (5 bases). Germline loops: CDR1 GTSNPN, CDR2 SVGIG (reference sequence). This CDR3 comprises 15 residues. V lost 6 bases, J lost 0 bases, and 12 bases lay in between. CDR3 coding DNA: TGTGCCTGCCAAGGACACAGCTCCTATAATTCACCCCTCCACTTT. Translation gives CACQGHSSYNSPLHF.

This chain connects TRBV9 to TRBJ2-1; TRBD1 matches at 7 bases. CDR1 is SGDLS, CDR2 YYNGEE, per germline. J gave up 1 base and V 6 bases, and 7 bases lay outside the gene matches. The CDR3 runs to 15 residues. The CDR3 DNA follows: TGTGCCAGCACCCACTCGGGACAGTCCTACAATGAGCAGTTCTTC. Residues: CASTHSGQSYNEQFF.

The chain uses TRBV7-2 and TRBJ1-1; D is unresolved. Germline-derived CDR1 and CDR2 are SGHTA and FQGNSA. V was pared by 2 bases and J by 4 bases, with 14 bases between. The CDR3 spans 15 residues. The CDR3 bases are TGTGCCAGCAGCTTAAATGGCATCGGCGGCACTGAAGCTTTCTTT. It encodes CASSLNGIGGTEAFF.